The TCR beta chain under discussion was sequenced for a study of cytomegalovirus exposure and HLA in healthy donors. On the study more broadly: Early released data comprised about 84 million unique TCRs from HLA-typed donors. Falling in the Caucasian-associated ancestry cluster were roughly 86% of 350 to 400 genotyped donors. Findings of the study overall: According to the study, around 150 TCR beta chains were cytomegalovirus-associated.

This clone was seen only a few times. No antigen is known for it. Both 60 Vbeta primers and 13 Jbeta primers went into the PCR. Using immunoSEQ multiplex PCR, the repertoire was profiled, and TCRdb retains in-frame clones only, with some absent. The top ten hold roughly 3.6% of the sample, which has around 150,000 clones, approximately 75% seen once. Those who donated were healthy bone marrow donors. V shed 2 bases and J shed 0 bases, with 11 bases lying between them. From germline, CDR1 is SGHVS and CDR2 FNYEAQ. This CDR3 contains 16 residues. The chain combines TRBV7-6 with TRBJ2-1, with D possibly matching TRBD2 (6 bases). Sequenced input: PBMCs. The receptor's source is a man in his thirties or forties in good health and CMV-seropositive. Here the CDR3 DNA reads TGTGCCAGCAGCTTAATAGCGACTAGCTCCTACAATGAGCAGTTCTTC. Protein product: CASSLIATSSYNEQFF.